Listed below are T cell receptor beta chains from one sample, sequenced in a study of cytomegalovirus exposure and HLA in healthy donors. Produced via immunoSEQ multiplex PCR; TCRdb's table is partial and in-frame only. The table shows about 110,000 clones, with approximately 87% occurring only once. The specimen was PBMCs. Receptors were obtained from a woman younger than 45 in good health and CMV-seropositive. Each CDR3 is given with its conserved first and last residue. The D gene is left open where the match is weak. Clone size appears in some rows only: once, few, many, or a class for an expanded clone.

clone_size d_call j_call v_call cdr3_aa cdr3_nt
- - TRBJ2-5 TRBV4-1 CASSRGLWETQYF TGCGCCAGCAGCCGCGGACTATGGGAGACCCAGTACTTC
- - TRBJ2-1 TRBV5-4 CASSLGTPTSNEQFF TGTGCCAGCAGCTTGGGGACCCCCACTAGCAATGAGCAGTTCTTC
- - TRBJ2-5 TRBV7-3 CASSLGGYGETQYF TGTGCCAGCAGCTTAGGAGGGTACGGAGAGACCCAGTACTTC
- TRBD1 TRBJ1-1 TRBV29-1 CSVTIRDRGTEAFF TGCAGCGTGACCATCCGGGACAGGGGCACTGAAGCTTTCTTT
- - TRBJ2-7 TRBV4-3 CASSQARGSLYEQYF TGCGCCAGCAGCCAAGCCAGGGGTTCCCTCTACGAGCAGTACTTC
few TRBD1 TRBJ1-4 TRBV7-7 CASSPGGSNEKLFF TGTGCTAGCAGCCCAGGGGGGTCTAATGAAAAACTGTTTTTT
- - TRBJ2-7 TRBV30 CAWDRRGWDEQYF TGTGCCTGGGATCGGAGGGGATGGGACGAGCAGTACTTC
once TRBD1 TRBJ1-2 TRBV5-1 CASREGQGNGYTF TGCGCCAGCAGGGAAGGACAGGGGAATGGCTACACCTTC
- - TRBJ2-1 TRBV5-1 CASSLRGPLEQFF TGCGCCAGCAGCTTGAGAGGGCCGTTGGAGCAGTTCTTC
- TRBD1 TRBJ1-2 TRBV19 CASSLHRTGAYGYTF TGTGCCAGTAGTTTACACCGGACAGGGGCTTATGGCTACACCTTC
- TRBD2 TRBJ2-3 TRBV15 CATSGGGTQYF TGTGCCACCAGCGGGGGAGGGACGCAGTATTTT
- - TRBJ1-2 TRBV29-1 CSVTGHGGYGYTF TGCAGCGTTACAGGACACGGCGGCTATGGCTACACCTTC
- TRBD1 TRBJ1-1 TRBV5-6 CASSLSPGQGVLEAFF TGTGCCAGCAGCTTGTCCCCGGGACAGGGAGTACTTGAAGCTTTCTTT
- - TRBJ2-7 TRBV30 CAWSGQSSYEQYF TGTGCCTGGAGTGGCCAGTCCTCCTACGAGCAGTACTTC
- TRBD1 TRBJ2-7 TRBV30 CAWSVDRAYEQYF TGTGCCTGGAGTGTGGACAGGGCCTACGAGCAGTACTTC
- - TRBJ1-1 TRBV18 CASSPPSGIASMNTEAFF TGTGCCAGCTCACCACCGTCCGGTATAGCGTCTATGAACACTGAAGCTTTCTTT
- - TRBJ2-4 TRBV5-6 CASSPRDMNIQYF TGTGCCAGCAGTCCCCGGGACATGAACATTCAGTACTTC
- TRBD1 TRBJ1-2 TRBV5-1 CASSSGTGDGGYTF TGCGCCAGCAGCAGCGGAACAGGGGACGGCGGCTACACCTTC
- TRBD1 TRBJ2-7 TRBV28 CASSRQGTSYEQYF TGTGCCAGCAGCCGACAGGGAACTTCCTACGAGCAGTACTTC
- TRBD2 TRBJ2-1 TRBV5-1 CASSLARGGSANEQFF TGCGCCAGCAGCCTGGCCCGGGGCGGGAGTGCCAATGAGCAGTTCTTC
- - TRBJ1-2 TRBV20-1 CSARTGDGYTF TGCAGTGCCCGGACGGGAGATGGCTACACCTTC
- TRBD1 TRBJ1-5 TRBV2 CASSGDSGNQPQHF TGTGCCAGCAGTGGGGACAGCGGCAATCAGCCCCAGCATTTT
- TRBD1 TRBJ1-6 TRBV15 CATRPGQGEYNSPLHF TGTGCCACCAGGCCGGGACAGGGAGAATATAATTCACCCCTCCACTTT
- TRBD1 TRBJ2-7 TRBV6-5 CASSRTGRIYEQYF TGTGCCAGCAGTCGGACAGGGCGAATTTACGAGCAGTACTTC
- - TRBJ1-3 TRBV28 CASSFSSFNTIYF TGTGCCAGCAGTTTTTCCAGTTTTAACACCATATATTTT
- - TRBJ1-2 TRBV18 CASSPVVAEGYTF TGTGCCAGCTCACCAGTAGTAGCGGAGGGCTACACCTTC